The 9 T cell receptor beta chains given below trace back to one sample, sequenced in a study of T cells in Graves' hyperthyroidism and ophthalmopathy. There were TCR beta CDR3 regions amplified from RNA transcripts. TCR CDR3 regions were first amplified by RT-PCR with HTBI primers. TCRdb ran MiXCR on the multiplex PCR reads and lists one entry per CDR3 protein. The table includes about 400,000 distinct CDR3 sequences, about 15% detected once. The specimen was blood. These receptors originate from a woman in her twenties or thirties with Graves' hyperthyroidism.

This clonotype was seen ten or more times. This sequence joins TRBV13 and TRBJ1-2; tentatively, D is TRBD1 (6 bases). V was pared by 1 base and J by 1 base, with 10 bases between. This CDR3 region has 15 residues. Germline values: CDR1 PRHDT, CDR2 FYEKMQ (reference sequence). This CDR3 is CASSLERTVNYGYTF. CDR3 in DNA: TGTGCCAGCAGCTTAGAGCGGACAGTTAACTATGGCTACACCTTC.

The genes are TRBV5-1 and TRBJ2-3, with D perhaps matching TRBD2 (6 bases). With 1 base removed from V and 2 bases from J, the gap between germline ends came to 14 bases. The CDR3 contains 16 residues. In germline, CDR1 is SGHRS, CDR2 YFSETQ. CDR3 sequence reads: CASSLKLSGPTDTQYF. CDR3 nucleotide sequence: TGCGCCAGCAGCTTGAAACTTAGCGGACCCACAGATACGCAGTATTTT.

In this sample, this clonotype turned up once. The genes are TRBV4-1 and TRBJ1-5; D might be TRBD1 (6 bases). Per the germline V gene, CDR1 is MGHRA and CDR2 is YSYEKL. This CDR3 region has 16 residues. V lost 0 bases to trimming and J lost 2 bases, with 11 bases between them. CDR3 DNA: TGCGCCAGCAGCCAAGATAGGCCAGGGGGCAATCAGCCCCAGCATTTT. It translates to CASSQDRPGGNQPQHF.

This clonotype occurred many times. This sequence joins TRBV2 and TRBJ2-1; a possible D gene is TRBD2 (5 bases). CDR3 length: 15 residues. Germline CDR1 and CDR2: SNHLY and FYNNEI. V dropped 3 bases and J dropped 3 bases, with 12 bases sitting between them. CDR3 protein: CASSDPGLNYNEQFF. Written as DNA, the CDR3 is TGTGCCAGCAGTGACCCCGGACTTAACTACAATGAGCAGTTCTTC. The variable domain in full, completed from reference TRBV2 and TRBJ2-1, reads EPEVTQTPSHQVTQMGQEVILRCVPISNHLYFYWYRQILGQKVEFLVSFYNNEISEKSEIFDDQFSVERPDGSNFTLKIRSTKLEDSAMYFCASSDPGLNYNEQFFGPGTRLTVL.

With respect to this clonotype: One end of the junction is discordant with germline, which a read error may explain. The CDR3 loop reads CASSEGQGDTGELVF. Here the CDR3 DNA reads TGTGCCAGCAGTGAAGGACAGGGGGACACCGGGGAGCTGGTTTTT. The rearrangement links TRBV2 to TRBJ2-2, with 9 bases lining up with TRBD1. CDR3 length: 15 amino acids. The germline V gene has CDR1 SNHLY and CDR2 FYNNEI. Drawing the rest from reference TRBV2 and TRBJ2-2, the complete variable domain is EPEVTQTPSHQVTQMGQEVILRCVPISNHLYFYWYRQILGQKVEFLVSFYNNEISEKSEIFDDQFSVERPDGSNFTLKIRSTKLEDSAMYFCASSEGQGDTGELVFGEGSRLTVL.

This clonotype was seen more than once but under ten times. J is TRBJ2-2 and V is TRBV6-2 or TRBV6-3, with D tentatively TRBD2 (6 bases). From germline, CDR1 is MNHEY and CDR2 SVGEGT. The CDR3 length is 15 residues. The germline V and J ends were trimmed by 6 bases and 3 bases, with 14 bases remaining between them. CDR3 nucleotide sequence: TGTGCCAGCAGGAGGAGGGGAGGTTACACCGGGGAGCTGTTTTTT. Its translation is CASRRRGGYTGELFF.

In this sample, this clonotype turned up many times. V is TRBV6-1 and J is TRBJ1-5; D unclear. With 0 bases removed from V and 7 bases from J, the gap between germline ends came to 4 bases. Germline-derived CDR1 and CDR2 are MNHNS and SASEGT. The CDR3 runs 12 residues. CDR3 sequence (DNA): TGTGCCAGCAGTGAAGCCTTGCAGCCCCAGCATTTT. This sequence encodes CASSEALQPQHF.

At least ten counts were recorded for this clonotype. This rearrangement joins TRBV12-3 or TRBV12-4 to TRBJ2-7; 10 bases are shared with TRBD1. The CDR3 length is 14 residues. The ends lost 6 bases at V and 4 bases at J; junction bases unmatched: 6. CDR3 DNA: TGTGCCAGCAGCCCGGACAGGGGGTATTACGAGCAGTACTTC. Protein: CASSPDRGYYEQYF.

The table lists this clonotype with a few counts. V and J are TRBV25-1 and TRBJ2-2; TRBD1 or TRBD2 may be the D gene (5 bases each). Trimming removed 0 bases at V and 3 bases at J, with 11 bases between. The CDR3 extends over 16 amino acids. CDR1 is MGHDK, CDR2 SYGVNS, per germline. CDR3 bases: TGTGCCAGCAGTGAATACCCCGGGGCAGACACCGGGGAGCTGTTTTTT. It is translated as CASSEYPGADTGELFF.